This TCR beta chain was identified in a study of cytomegalovirus exposure and HLA in healthy donors. Study outcomes and limitations: Most subjects' HLA-A and HLA-B alleles were reportedly predicted from TCR beta sequences. Later genetic work tied a missense DCLRE1C variant to beta-chain V and J trimming. Later analysis suggested links between common viral pathogens and several top significant clusters.

The V gene's germline CDR1 is SQVTM and CDR2 ANQGSEA. With 4 bases removed from V and 6 bases from J, the gap between germline ends came to 18 bases. The CDR3 is 14 amino acids. With respect to this clone: No antigen is known for it.

PCR involved 60 Vbeta and 13 Jbeta primers. Original methodology: An analysis performed later counted 74 million or so unique TCR beta chains (approximately 10 million of them shared). TCRdb keeps only in-frame clones here, not all; method: immunoSEQ multiplex PCR. That table supplies the V and J calls and clone size; D and trimming were determined from the DNA. The profile shows around 130,000 clones, 75% to 90% of them singletons. The source is a woman aged 40 to 55 in good health and CMV-seronegative. Sample: PBMCs. The gene calls are TRBV29-1 and TRBJ1-2; tentative D call: TRBD1 (6 bases). CDR3 in amino acids: CSVGDGDRLDGYTF. As DNA, the CDR3 is TGCAGCGTTGGGGACGGAGACAGGTTGGATGGCTACACCTTC.